The clone carrying this T cell receptor (beta chain) showed up just once. The protocol was immunoSEQ multiplex PCR, while the TCRdb copy is restricted to in-frame clones and leaves out a portion. This sample has about 77,000 clones, with approximately 92% found just once. Germline V gene data show CDR1 as MDHEN and CDR2 as SYDVKM. V dropped 5 bases and J dropped 0 bases, with 25 bases sitting between them. This CDR3 is built from 19 residues. The record originates from a study of control samples from healthy donors and cancer patients. The receptor was isolated from a woman aged 60-75 years in good health. Sequences were obtained from blood. This rearrangement joins TRBV28 to TRBJ2-5, with D perhaps matching TRBD1 or TRBD2 (5 bases each). CDR3 DNA: TGTGCCAGCAGTCTACCCCCCGGCAGGGCCGAGGGGTACCAAGAGACCCAGTACTTC. It translates to CASSLPPGRAEGYQETQYF.